These T cell receptor beta chains were read from a single sample in a study of cytomegalovirus exposure and HLA in healthy donors. Measured with immunoSEQ multiplex PCR; TCRdb has only the in-frame clones, and not every one. Of approximately 92,000 clones detected, under 80% appear once; the ten largest clones hold around 7.8%. What was sequenced was PBMCs. These receptors came from a man aged 45-65 years in good health and CMV-seropositive. Both conserved end residues are part of each CDR3. The order of the fields is V gene, J gene, clone size, D gene, CDR3 protein, CDR3 DNA. A D gene is named only where the DNA matches it firmly. Part of the rows lack a size; the others show once, few, many or a class for expanded clones.

TRBV10-3	TRBJ2-3	few	TRBD2	CAISESTSGGVTDTQYF	TGTGCCATCAGTGAGTCGACTAGCGGGGGTGTCACAGATACGCAGTATTTT
TRBV5-6	TRBJ1-4	once	-	CASSWRTELNEKLFF	TGTGCCAGCAGCTGGAGGACAGAACTTAATGAAAAACTGTTTTTT
TRBV2	TRBJ1-3	-	-	CASSTGRARGNTIYF	TGTGCCAGCAGTACCGGCCGAGCGAGAGGAAACACCATATATTTT
TRBV11-1	TRBJ1-2	-	-	CASSHTQGLSGYTF	TGTGCCAGCAGCCACACACAGGGTCTGAGTGGCTACACCTTC
TRBV9	TRBJ2-5	few	TRBD2	CASSVGLAGGLYQETQYF	TGTGCCAGCAGCGTCGGACTAGCGGGGGGGTTGTACCAAGAGACCCAGTACTTC
TRBV6-1	TRBJ2-3	-	-	CASSEFSAGNTQYF	TGTGCCAGCAGTGAATTTTCTGCGGGGAATACGCAGTATTTT
TRBV5-1	TRBJ1-2	-	-	CASSLEGGAGYTF	TGCGCCAGCAGCTTGGAAGGGGGGGCTGGCTACACCTTC
TRBV4-2	TRBJ1-6	once	TRBD1	CASSQDWTGGVKISPLHF	TGTGCCAGCAGCCAAGATTGGACAGGGGGCGTTAAGATTTCACCCCTCCACTTT
TRBV4-3	TRBJ2-3	-	TRBD2	CASSRETSGGRTDTQYF	TGCGCCAGCAGCCGAGAAACTAGCGGGGGGCGCACAGATACGCAGTATTTT
TRBV28	TRBJ1-2	-	TRBD1	CASSLGPGGDGYTF	TGTGCCAGCAGTTTAGGGCCAGGGGGCGACGGCTACACCTTC
TRBV4-3	TRBJ1-5	-	-	CASSPQGVQQPQHF	TGCGCCAGCAGCCCCCAGGGTGTACAACAGCCCCAGCATTTT
TRBV30	TRBJ2-7	-	TRBD1	CAWTRDSPYEQYF	TGTGCCTGGACGAGGGACAGTCCCTACGAGCAGTACTTC
TRBV19	TRBJ1-1	-	-	CASTVTGANTEAFF	TGTGCCAGTACCGTGACAGGAGCGAACACTGAAGCTTTCTTT
TRBV9	TRBJ2-1	-	TRBD2	CASSSGTSGYNEQFF	TGTGCCAGCAGCTCCGGGACTAGCGGTTACAATGAGCAGTTCTTC
TRBV11-2	TRBJ1-2	-	-	CASSLGMTGYGYTF	TGTGCCAGCAGCTTAGGCATGACAGGATATGGCTACACCTTC
TRBV5-1	TRBJ2-5	few	TRBD2	CASSIAGGAIQETQYF	TGCGCCAGCAGTATAGCGGGGGGTGCTATACAAGAGACCCAGTACTTC
TRBV2	TRBJ2-5	-	-	CASSQTQDSPGTQYF	TGTGCCAGCAGTCAGACGCAGGACAGTCCAGGGACCCAGTACTTC